This T cell receptor (beta chain) was identified during a study of post-analysis software for immune sequencing data. Study-level information: Relapsing-remitting, secondary progressive and progressive-relapsing multiple sclerosis were all included among the disease courses.

Unique molecular identifiers were carried by the TCR beta cDNA libraries. TCRdb re-derived calls from the PCR reads in MiXCR, one entry per CDR3 protein. Here the sample spans hundreds of thousands of distinct CDR3 sequences, roughly 30% being singletons. A word on this clonotype: The target antigen is unknown. Germline is not matched at one junction end, which may reflect a read error.

Germline V CDR1 and CDR2: SGHRS, YFSETQ. The CDR3 runs 14 residues. Study results and limitations: Patients had higher frequencies than controls of about 5 TRBV segments, including TRBV5-6, TRBV5-1 and TRBV20-1. Significantly decreased normalized Chao1 diversity was recorded for multiple sclerosis patients relative to controls. Under F measure analysis, samples from one preparation batch co-clustered strongly.

The TCR comes from a girl aged 10 to 17 with multiple sclerosis. Sequencing input: blood. The chain links TRBV5-1 to TRBJ2-7; D call uncertain. CDR3 residues: CASSLEGPTYEQYF. Here the CDR3 DNA reads TGTGCCAGCAGCTTAGAAGGACCAACCTACGAGCAGTACTTC.